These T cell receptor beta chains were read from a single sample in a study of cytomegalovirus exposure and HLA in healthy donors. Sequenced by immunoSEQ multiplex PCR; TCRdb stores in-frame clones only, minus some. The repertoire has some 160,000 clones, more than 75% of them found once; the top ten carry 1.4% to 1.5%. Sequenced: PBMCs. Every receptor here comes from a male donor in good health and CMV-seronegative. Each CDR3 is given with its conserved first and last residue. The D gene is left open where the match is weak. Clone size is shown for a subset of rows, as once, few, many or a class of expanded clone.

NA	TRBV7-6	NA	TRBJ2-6	CASSPVLTGANVLTF	TGTGCCAGCAGCCCAGTCTTAACAGGGGCCAACGTCCTGACTTTC
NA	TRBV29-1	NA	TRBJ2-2	CSVVLANTGELFF	TGCAGCGTTGTATTAGCGAACACCGGGGAGCTGTTTTTT
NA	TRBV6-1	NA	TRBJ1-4	CASSEARFEKLFF	TGTGCCAGCAGTGAAGCGCGGTTTGAAAAACTGTTTTTT
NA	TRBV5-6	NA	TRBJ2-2	CASSLPGLGLGAGELFF	TGTGCCAGCAGCCTCCCGGGACTGGGCCTAGGTGCCGGGGAGCTGTTTTTT
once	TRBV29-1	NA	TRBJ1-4	CSVGGGATNEKLFF	TGCAGCGTTGGTGGCGGGGCAACTAATGAAAAACTGTTTTTT
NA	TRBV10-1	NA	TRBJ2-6	CASTPCGNSGANVLTF	TGCGCCAGCACCCCCTGCGGGAATTCTGGGGCCAACGTCCTGACTTTC
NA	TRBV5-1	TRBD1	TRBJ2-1	CASSLVGDRAYNEQFF	TGCGCCAGCAGCTTGGTGGGTGACAGGGCGTACAATGAGCAGTTCTTC
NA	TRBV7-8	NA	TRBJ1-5	CASSLVAGSGNQPQHF	TGTGCCAGCAGCTTAGTTGCAGGGTCTGGCAATCAGCCCCAGCATTTT
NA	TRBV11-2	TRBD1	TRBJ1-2	CASSLGQFFGYTF	TGTGCCAGCAGCTTGGGACAGTTTTTTGGCTACACCTTC
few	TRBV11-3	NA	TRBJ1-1	CASSMTANTEAFF	TGTGCCAGCAGCATGACAGCAAACACTGAAGCTTTCTTT
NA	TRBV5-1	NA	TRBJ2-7	CASSLTDAYHEQYF	TGCGCCAGCAGCTTGACAGATGCATACCACGAGCAGTACTTC
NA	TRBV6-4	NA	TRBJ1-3	CASSGTGLGNTIYF	TGTGCCAGCAGTGGCACAGGGTTAGGAAACACCATATATTTT
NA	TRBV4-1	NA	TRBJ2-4	CASSPWTDKNIQYF	TGCGCCAGCAGCCCCTGGACAGACAAAAACATTCAGTACTTC
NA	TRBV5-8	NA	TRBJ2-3	CASSLRGSDTQYF	TGTGCCAGCAGCTTGCGGGGTTCAGATACGCAGTATTTT
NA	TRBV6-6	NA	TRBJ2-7	CASSYSIVDEQYF	TGTGCCAGCAGTTACTCGATAGTCGACGAGCAGTACTTC
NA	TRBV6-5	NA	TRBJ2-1	CASSSLAALNEQFF	TGTGCCAGCAGTTCCTTAGCGGCTCTCAATGAGCAGTTCTTC
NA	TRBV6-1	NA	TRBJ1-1	CASSESGPREAFF	TGTGCCAGCAGTGAGTCCGGGCCGCGGGAGGCTTTCTTT
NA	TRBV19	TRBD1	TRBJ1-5	CASSKMLTGVQPQHF	TGTGCCAGTAGTAAGATGTTGACAGGGGTCCAGCCCCAGCATTTT
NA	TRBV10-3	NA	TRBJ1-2	CAISGQMGGEDGYTF	TGTGCCATCAGTGGGCAAATGGGGGGGGAAGATGGCTACACCTTC
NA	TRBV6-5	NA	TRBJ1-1	CASSTLAGEAFF	TGTGCCAGCAGCACCCTGGCCGGGGAAGCTTTCTTT
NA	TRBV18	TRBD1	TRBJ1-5	CASSADRGPNQPQHF	TGTGCCAGCTCAGCAGACAGGGGGCCGAATCAGCCCCAGCATTTT
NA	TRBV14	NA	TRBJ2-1	CASSLSSNEQFF	TGTGCCAGCAGCCTTAGCAGCAATGAGCAGTTCTTC
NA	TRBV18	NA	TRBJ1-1	CASSPTSGWDTEAFF	TGTGCCAGCTCACCAACTTCAGGATGGGACACTGAAGCTTTCTTT
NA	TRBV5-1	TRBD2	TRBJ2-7	CASSPRTSGRVREQYF	TGCGCCAGCAGCCCCAGGACTAGCGGGAGGGTACGCGAGCAGTACTTC
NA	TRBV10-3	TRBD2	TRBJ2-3	CAIRTSGGALADTQYF	TGTGCCATCAGGACTAGCGGGGGGGCGTTGGCGGATACGCAGTATTTT